This T cell receptor beta chain was captured in a study of OX40 agonist ivuxolimab in advanced cancers. Study-wide results and caveats: More expanded clones were seen, on average, in CD8+ T cells than in CD4+. Clones of CD4+ and CD8+ blood T cells grew by week 6 at doses of 0.1 to 3.0 mg/kg.

Remarks on this clone: Antigen unknown.

This CDR3 comprises 15 residues. V lost 5 bases to trimming and J lost 0 bases; unmatched junction nucleotides: 4. The germline V gene encodes CDR1 SGHAT and CDR2 FQDESV (reference sequence). Sequencing used immunoSEQ multiplex PCR; TCRdb keeps in-frame clones, though not all of them. The table shows more than 45,000 clones, with around 86% occurring only once. The chain is built from TRBV11-1 and TRBJ2-1, with TRBD1 matching over 7 bases. This TCR was recovered from an adult with an advanced solid tumor such as melanoma, head and neck, liver or kidney cancer. This sample comprised CD4+ or CD8+ T cells sorted from blood, obtained in a trial of the OX40 agonist ivuxolimab. CDR3 sequence: CASSPQGSSYNEQFF. The CDR3 DNA follows: TGTGCCAGCAGCCCACAGGGGAGCTCCTACAATGAGCAGTTCTTC. The variable domain in full, with the rest retrieved from reference TRBV11-1 and TRBJ2-1, is EAEVAQSPRYKITEKSQAVAFWCDPISGHATLYWYRQILGQGPELLVQFQDESVVDDSQLPKDRFSAERLKGVDSTLKIQPAELGDSAMYLCASSPQGSSYNEQFFGPGTRLTVL.